The rows below give T cell receptor beta chains drawn from one sample of a study of cytomegalovirus exposure and HLA in healthy donors. Only in-frame clones appear in the TCRdb table, and some are missing; sequencing was by immunoSEQ multiplex PCR. The sample has 160,000 or so clones, roughly 78% seen once. Specimen: PBMCs. The receptors originated from a man in his forties in good health and CMV-seronegative. CDR3s include the opening cysteine and the closing phenylalanine or tryptophan. A D gene is named only where the DNA matches it firmly. Clone size is stated in some rows and not others, as once, few, many or a class when expanded.

>-|TRBV7-2|TRBD2|TRBJ2-7
TGTGCCAGCAGCTTATTTGCCCCCCTAGCGGGAGAGTACGAGCAGTACTTC
CASSLFAPLAGEYEQYF
>few|TRBV2|-|TRBJ2-7
TGTGCCAGCAGTGAACTTTCCCCGGTGCAGTACTTC
CASSELSPVQYF
>-|TRBV5-8|TRBD2|TRBJ2-5
TGTGCCAGCAGCTTAGGTGTCGGTGGGCTAGCGGGAGTAGGAGGAGAGACCCAGTACTTC
CASSLGVGGLAGVGGETQYF
>-|TRBV29-1|TRBD2|TRBJ2-5
TGCAGCGTTGTAATGGCTAGCGGGAGTGTTCGGGAGACCCAGTACTTC
CSVVMASGSVRETQYF
>-|TRBV14|-|TRBJ2-3
TGTGCCAGCAGCCGAGGGCGGGGAACAAGGAATACGCAGTATTTT
CASSRGRGTRNTQYF
>-|TRBV27|-|TRBJ2-6
TGTGCCACAAAATCCGGACAATTTCGAAGCTCTGGGGCCAACGTCCTGACTTTC
CATKSGQFRSSGANVLTF
>-|TRBV15|-|TRBJ2-3
TGTGCCACCAGCAGATGGGTTTTTGAGGAGAGGGGCACAGATACGCAGTATTTT
CATSRWVFEERGTDTQYF
>-|TRBV7-2|TRBD1|TRBJ2-1
TGTGCCAGCAGCTTATTGGGACAGGGTCCGAATGAGCAGTTCTTC
CASSLLGQGPNEQFF
>once|TRBV4-2|-|TRBJ2-1
TGTGCCAGCAGTGGGACTCCGGGTTACAATGAGCAGTTCTTC
CASSGTPGYNEQFF
>-|TRBV5-4|TRBD2|TRBJ2-3
TGTGCCAGCAGAGGAGGGGGGACTAGCGGGACAGATACGCAGTATTTT
CASRGGGTSGTDTQYF
>once|TRBV28|TRBD1|TRBJ1-5
TGTGCCAGCAGGGGGACAGGGGGATCCAATCAGCCCCAGCATTTT
CASRGTGGSNQPQHF
>-|TRBV7-2|-|TRBJ2-2
TGTGCCAGCGGACAGCCCGCCGGGTTCGCCGGGGAGCTGTTTTTT
CASGQPAGFAGELFF
>-|TRBV2|-|TRBJ2-3
TGTGCCAGCAGTACTCGGACAGAGGAGACAGATACGCAGTATTTT
CASSTRTEETDTQYF
>once|TRBV28|TRBD2|TRBJ2-1
TGTGCCAGCAGTGACTGGGGGGGTGTTGCCGCGCGAAACAATGAGCAGTTCTTC
CASSDWGGVAARNNEQFF
>-|TRBV5-4|TRBD2|TRBJ2-1
TGTGCCAGCCGCCCGGGGAGCGGGGACCACAATGAGCAGTTCTTC
CASRPGSGDHNEQFF
>-|TRBV6-5|TRBD1|TRBJ2-4
TGTGCCAGCAACCCGACAGGGACCAAAAACATTCAGTACTTC
CASNPTGTKNIQYF
>-|TRBV29-1|-|TRBJ1-2
TGCAGCGTTGAAAGGGGAGGGGTCCCTAGAACGGATGGCTACACCTTC
CSVERGGVPRTDGYTF
>-|TRBV5-4|-|TRBJ2-7
TGTGCCAGCAGCTTGGACAGGGAGGGATACGAGCAGTACTTC
CASSLDREGYEQYF
>-|TRBV5-6|-|TRBJ1-3
TGTGCCAGCAGCTTTCAGGGGCCCGGAAACACCATATATTTT
CASSFQGPGNTIYF
>-|TRBV7-9|-|TRBJ2-3
TGTGCCAGCAGCTTAGCGTTAGCTAGCACAGATACGCAGTATTTT
CASSLALASTDTQYF
>-|TRBV6-6|-|TRBJ2-7
TGTGCCAGCAGTTCCACAGGGCTTCGCCTCTACGAGCAGTACTTC
CASSSTGLRLYEQYF
>-|TRBV11-2|TRBD1|TRBJ1-1
TGTGCCAGCAGCTTCTTCGGCCGGACAGGGAGGACTGAAGCTTTCTTT
CASSFFGRTGRTEAFF
>-|TRBV7-6|TRBD2|TRBJ2-5
TGTGCCAGCAGTTTAGAGCGGGGTACCCAGTACTTC
CASSLERGTQYF
>-|TRBV6-1|TRBD1|TRBJ2-7
TGTGCCAGCAGTGCCCTGGGACAGGGGTGGGACGAGCAGTACTTC
CASSALGQGWDEQYF
>-|TRBV7-2|TRBD1|TRBJ2-1
TGTGCCAGCAGCCGTTCTCAGGGGGCCTACAATGAGCAGTTCTTC
CASSRSQGAYNEQFF
>-|TRBV29-1|-|TRBJ2-1
TGCAGCGGTAGACTAGGGGAGAATGAGCAGTTCTTC
CSGRLGENEQFF
>-|TRBV4-2|TRBD2|TRBJ2-3
TGTGCCAGCAGCCAACCGGGACTAGCGGGAGGAAGGGGCACAGATACGCAGTATTTT
CASSQPGLAGGRGTDTQYF
>-|TRBV19|-|TRBJ1-3
TGTGCCAGCCAGGGCTCTGGAAACACCATATATTTT
CASQGSGNTIYF
>-|TRBV7-8|TRBD1|TRBJ2-7
TGTGCCAGCAGCTTCGGGACAGGTTCCTACGAGCAGTACTTC
CASSFGTGSYEQYF
>-|TRBV30|-|TRBJ2-5
TGTGCCTGGAGTGTACCGGGGATGCAAGAGACCCAGTACTTC
CAWSVPGMQETQYF
>-|TRBV11-2|-|TRBJ2-4
TGTGCCAGCAGCTTAGTTGTGTCGGTCGGCAAAAACATTCAGTACTTC
CASSLVVSVGKNIQYF
>-|TRBV9|-|TRBJ2-3
TGTGCCAGCCATAGTCATACGCAGTATTTT
CASHSHTQYF
>-|TRBV11-2|-|TRBJ2-4
TGTGCCAGCAGCTTAGTGCGGGGCTCCAAAAACATTCAGTACTTC
CASSLVRGSKNIQYF
>-|TRBV27|-|TRBJ2-6
TGTGCCAGCAGTTCGAGCTCTGGGGCCAACGTCCTGACTTTC
CASSSSSGANVLTF
>-|TRBV28|-|TRBJ2-7
TGTGCCAGCAGTTTAGGTCTCTCCGGCGAGCAGTACTTC
CASSLGLSGEQYF
>-|TRBV15|TRBD1|TRBJ2-7
TGTGCCACCACCGGAGGGGACAGGGTTGTTTTTGAGCAGTACTTC
CATTGGDRVVFEQYF
>-|TRBV6-1|TRBD1|TRBJ1-5
TGTGCCACCCGACAGGGGGGAAGCAATCAGCCCCAGCATTTT
CATRQGGSNQPQHF